The rows below give T cell receptor beta chains drawn from one sample of a study of memory CD4+ T cells and cytomegalovirus serostatus. Generated by immunoSEQ multiplex PCR, the TCRdb table keeps only in-frame clones and is missing some. The data contain about 73,000 clones, around 78% of them singletons. The material sequenced was memory CD4+ T cells from blood. The receptors here all came from an adult in good health and CMV-seropositive. CDR3s include the opening cysteine and the closing phenylalanine or tryptophan. The D gene is left open where the match is weak. Not all rows give a size; the values are once, few, many and, for expanded clones, a class.

j_call | clone_size | d_call | v_call | cdr3_nt | cdr3_aa
TRBJ2-3 | - | - | TRBV19 | TGTGCCAGTAGCTACCGACTTACAGATACGCAGTATTTT | CASSYRLTDTQYF
TRBJ1-1 | - | TRBD1 | TRBV5-4 | TGTGCCAGCAGCCCGGACAGGATCGTCGAAGCTTTCTTT | CASSPDRIVEAFF
TRBJ1-2 | - | TRBD1 | TRBV29-1 | TGCAGCGTGCGACCCTATACAGGGGAGAACTATGGCTACACCTTC | CSVRPYTGENYGYTF
TRBJ1-1 | - | TRBD1 | TRBV7-9 | TGTGCCAGCAGCCACCAAACAGGGGTAACAACTGAAGCTTTCTTT | CASSHQTGVTTEAFF
TRBJ1-2 | - | - | TRBV19 | TGTGCCAGTAGTATTGGGTCAACGATGACAGGCTACACCTTC | CASSIGSTMTGYTF
TRBJ2-6 | - | - | TRBV5-4 | TGTGCCAGCAGCTTCGCGGAGTCTGGGGCCAACGTCCTGACTTTC | CASSFAESGANVLTF
TRBJ1-2 | - | - | TRBV15 | TGTGCCACCAGCAGAGTGGAAATCTATGGCTACACCTTC | CATSRVEIYGYTF
TRBJ2-5 | - | TRBD1 | TRBV2 | TGTGCCAGCAGTACGGACAGGGGATCCTCGGAGACCCAGTACTTC | CASSTDRGSSETQYF
TRBJ2-1 | - | - | TRBV10-3 | TGTGCCACTCAGGAGGGGAGTTACAATGAGCAGTTCTTC | CATQEGSYNEQFF
TRBJ2-5 | - | - | TRBV25-1 | TGTGCCAGCAGTGAATCCCCCATAGAGACCCAGTACTTC | CASSESPIETQYF
TRBJ1-5 | - | - | TRBV18 | TGTGCCAGCTCGCTCGGGACGGACAAGGATCAGCCCCAGCATTTT | CASSLGTDKDQPQHF
TRBJ2-7 | - | - | TRBV5-1 | TGCGCCAGCAGCTTCGGGAGCCCGACGGGCGAGCAGTACTTC | CASSFGSPTGEQYF
TRBJ2-2 | - | - | TRBV7-2 | TGTGCCAGCGGGCTGGACAGTACCGCCGGGGAGCTGTTTTTT | CASGLDSTAGELFF
TRBJ2-3 | - | - | TRBV7-8 | TGTGCCAGCAGCTCCCCGAGGGGGACAGATACGCAGTATTTT | CASSSPRGTDTQYF
TRBJ1-4 | - | - | TRBV28 | TGTGCCAGCAGTTTAAGGGGGGAACTGTTTTTT | CASSLRGELFF
TRBJ1-2 | many | - | TRBV7-9 | TGTGCCAGCAGCTTAGATGGCTATGGCTACACCTTC | CASSLDGYGYTF
TRBJ2-7 | few | TRBD2 | TRBV5-1 | TGCGCCAGCAAGGTAGCGGGGGTCGGAGAGCAGTACTTC | CASKVAGVGEQYF
TRBJ1-6 | - | - | TRBV30 | TGTGCCTGGAGTTTGACCGAGTTCGGTTCACCCCTCCACTTT | CAWSLTEFGSPLHF
TRBJ1-4 | few | - | TRBV5-4 | TGTGCCAGCAGTAGGAATACGGACTCAACTAATGAAAAACTGTTTTTT | CASSRNTDSTNEKLFF
TRBJ1-1 | - | TRBD1 | TRBV10-3 | TGTGCCATCAAGAAGACAGGGGGCGAAGAAGCTTTCTTT | CAIKKTGGEEAFF
TRBJ2-1 | - | - | TRBV6-1 | TGTGCCAGCAGTCCCCGCAATGAGCAGTTCTTC | CASSPRNEQFF
TRBJ2-3 | - | - | TRBV6-5 | TGTGCCAGCAGTAACAGGGATCCGGGGACAGATACGCAGTATTTT | CASSNRDPGTDTQYF
TRBJ2-3 | - | - | TRBV27 | TGTGCCAGCAGTTTCTTCCCAGATACGCAGTATTTT | CASSFFPDTQYF
TRBJ1-3 | - | - | TRBV10-2 | TGCGCCAGCAGTGACCTGAATGGAAACACCATATATTTT | CASSDLNGNTIYF
TRBJ2-7 | - | TRBD1 | TRBV19 | TGTGCCAGTAGTCCCGGGACAGTTCCCTACGAGCAGTACTTC | CASSPGTVPYEQYF
TRBJ2-1 | - | - | TRBV7-2 | TGTGCCAGCAGCCCTGAAAGGGGTTTGGCGCAGTTCTTC | CASSPERGLAQFF
TRBJ2-3 | - | - | TRBV5-1 | TGCGCCAGCAGCGGTGGGACCCACCCTAACAGGGGACTCAAGTCCGATACGCAGTATTTT | CASSGGTHPNRGLKSDTQYF
TRBJ1-3 | once | - | TRBV10-3 | TGTGCCATCAGTGAGTCTATCTTTAGGGGAAACACCATATATTTT | CAISESIFRGNTIYF
TRBJ2-5 | - | - | TRBV5-1 | TGCGCCAGCAGCCTAAGGGGGGGGCTGGAGACCCAGTACTTC | CASSLRGGLETQYF
TRBJ1-4 | few | - | TRBV30 | TGTGCCTGGAGTGAGGGGATGGGACGTGAAAAACTGTTTTTT | CAWSEGMGREKLFF
TRBJ1-1 | - | TRBD1 | TRBV7-9 | TGTGCCAGCAGGGGGACAGGGGGACAGACTGAAGCTTTCTTT | CASRGTGGQTEAFF
TRBJ2-5 | - | TRBD1 | TRBV5-4 | TGTGCCAGCAGCATCAACAGGGGGCAAGAGACCCAGTACTTC | CASSINRGQETQYF
TRBJ1-6 | - | - | TRBV28 | TGTGCCAGCGGGGGTTATAATTCACCCCTCCACTTT | CASGGYNSPLHF
TRBJ1-2 | - | - | TRBV11-2 | TGTGCCAGCAGCCCGGACCGCTTAGGCTATGGCTACACCTTC | CASSPDRLGYGYTF
TRBJ1-1 | - | - | TRBV11-3 | TGTGCCAGCAGCCCAGGCGGGGGGGGATTGGGCCAAGAGTCGGCTTTCTTT | CASSPGGGGLGQESAFF
TRBJ1-4 | - | - | TRBV18 | TGTGCCAGCTCACCCCCCATCTCAACTAATGAAAAACTGTTTTTT | CASSPPISTNEKLFF
TRBJ2-3 | once | TRBD2 | TRBV11-3 | TGTGCCAGCGCGGGCGGGGGGCACAATACGCAGTATTTT | CASAGGGHNTQYF
TRBJ2-1 | - | - | TRBV19 | TGTGCCGCTAGCGCTTACTCCTACAATGAGCAGTTCTTC | CAASAYSYNEQFF
TRBJ1-1 | few | - | TRBV7-2 | TGTGCCAGCAGCCCCGAGTCCGGGACTGAAGCTTTCTTT | CASSPESGTEAFF
TRBJ2-7 | once | TRBD2 | TRBV7-2 | TGTGCCAGCAGCATTAGCGGGGCCTCCTACGAGCAGTACTTC | CASSISGASYEQYF
TRBJ1-5 | - | - | TRBV5-6 | TGTGCCAGCAGCTTTATCGGTCAGCCCCAGCATTTT | CASSFIGQPQHF
TRBJ1-1 | - | - | TRBV10-2 | TGCGCCAGCAGTGAGCCCAGGAGAACAGGGACCTACACTGAAGCTTTCTTT | CASSEPRRTGTYTEAFF
TRBJ1-3 | - | - | TRBV12-5 | TGTGCTAGTGCCCCGAGCTCTGGAAACACCATATATTTT | CASAPSSGNTIYF
TRBJ2-5 | once | TRBD1 | TRBV7-2 | TGTGCCAGCACCTACAGGGGGGTGGGGACCCAGTACTTC | CASTYRGVGTQYF
TRBJ1-2 | few | TRBD1 | TRBV19 | TGTGCCAGTAGTAAGGTGCAGGGGGCGCGGGATGGCTACACCTTC | CASSKVQGARDGYTF
TRBJ1-5 | - | - | TRBV27 | TGTGCCAGCAGTCCAAGGACTGGAGGAGGCAATCAGCCCCAGCATTTT | CASSPRTGGGNQPQHF